Listed here are 24 T cell receptor beta chains from one sample, sequenced in a study of cytomegalovirus exposure and HLA in healthy donors. The PCR was carried out with 60 Vbeta primers and 13 Jbeta primers. Generated by immunoSEQ multiplex PCR, the TCRdb table keeps only in-frame clones and is missing some. The data contain about 150,000 clones, 70% to 80% of them singletons. Sequenced sample: PBMCs. The receptors shown here come from a man between 25 and 39 years old in good health and CMV-seropositive.

The chain recombines TRBV5-1 with TRBJ1-2; tentatively, D is TRBD1 (6 bases). The CDR3 runs 13 residues. CDR1 and CDR2 (germline): SGHRS, YFSETQ. V shed 2 bases and J shed 7 bases, with 12 bases lying between them. This CDR3 is CASSFAGEGGYTF. The DNA of the CDR3 is TGCGCCAGCAGCTTTGCAGGGGAGGGTGGCTACACCTTC.

V is TRBV6-1 and J is TRBJ2-7; TRBD2 might be the D (6 bases). Germline V gene data show CDR1 as MNHNS and CDR2 as SASEGT. Deletions cut 1 base from V and 2 bases from J, with 12 bases between. The length of the CDR3 is 15 residues. This CDR3 is CASSEGGVLAYEQYF. The CDR3 DNA sequence: TGTGCCAGCAGTGAAGGGGGGGTTTTAGCCTACGAGCAGTACTTC.

The chain links TRBV7-9 to TRBJ2-5; 8 nucleotides agree with TRBD1. The CDR3 is 12 residues long. Germline lookup yields CDR1 SEHNR and CDR2 FQNEAQ (reference sequence). The V gene end was trimmed by 5 bases and the J gene end by 5 bases; junction bases not matched to a gene: 1. Here the CDR3 DNA reads TGTGCCAGCAGCCGGGACAGGGAGACCCAGTACTTC. Residues: CASSRDRETQYF.

V is TRBV11-2 and J is TRBJ2-1; D might be TRBD1 (5 bases). The ends were cut back, 5 bases at V and 4 bases at J, with 12 bases in the middle. The length of the CDR3 is 14 residues. Germline V lookup: CDR1 SGHAT, CDR2 FQNNGV. CDR3 nucleotides: TGTGCCAGCAGCGTAAGGGGCCCGTACAATGAGCAGTTCTTC. It yields the protein CASSVRGPYNEQFF.

This clone has a single count. This specimen includes other DNA sequences encoding the same CDR3. The V and J genes are TRBV4-1 and TRBJ2-4, with D perhaps TRBD2 (6 bases). Trimming took 1 base from V and 0 from J, leaving 16 bases between them. Germline CDR1 MGHRA, CDR2 YSYEKL. The CDR3 contains 18 residues. CDR3 in DNA: TGCGCCAGCAGCCAAGCAGCGTCGGGGACTTTAGCCAAAAACATTCAGTACTTC. This gives the protein CASSQAASGTLAKNIQYF.

Many counts were recorded for this clone. The J gene is TRBJ2-7, the V gene TRBV15; maybe TRBD2 (5 bases). V lost 1 base and J lost 0, with 7 bases in between. Germline assignment: CDR1 LNHNV and CDR2 YYDKDF (reference sequence). The length of the CDR3 is 14 residues. The DNA of the CDR3 is TGTGCCACCAGCAGAGGCGCGGGCTCCTACGAGCAGTACTTC. This sequence encodes CATSRGAGSYEQYF.

The chain recombines TRBV5-4 with TRBJ2-7, with 11 bases fitting TRBD1. This CDR3 comprises 15 residues. Germline loops: CDR1 SGHNT, CDR2 YYREEE (reference sequence). V lost 4 bases to trimming and J lost 7 bases; unmatched junction nucleotides: 10. CDR3 bases: TGTGCCAGCAGCCCCTCGGACAGGGGGCGTTCGGAGCAGTACTTC. Protein: CASSPSDRGRSEQYF.

The V gene is TRBV4-2, the J gene TRBJ2-1, with D maybe TRBD2 (6 bases). CDR3 length: 15 residues. From germline, CDR1 is LGHNA and CDR2 YNFKEQ. V dropped 1 base and J dropped 8 bases, with 15 bases sitting between them. CDR3 DNA: TGTGCCAGCAGCCAAGTTGCTCCTAGCGTCGATGAGCAGTTCTTC. Protein product: CASSQVAPSVDEQFF.

The chain recombines TRBV28 with TRBJ1-5; no clear D. This CDR3 is built from 18 residues. Per germline, CDR1 MDHEN and CDR2 SYDVKM. V lost 2 bases and J 5 bases, leaving 22 bases between the germline ends. The CDR3 region is CASSLTFWAERGYQPQHF. The CDR3 region has the DNA TGTGCCAGCAGTTTAACTTTCTGGGCCGAACGTGGTTATCAGCCCCAGCATTTT.

The chain links TRBV5-1 to TRBJ2-5, with 9 bases matching TRBD1. The junction had 9 bases not matched to a gene; V was cut back by 4 bases and J by 5 bases. Germline V lookup: CDR1 SGHRS, CDR2 YFSETQ. CDR3 size: 15 residues. The CDR3 nucleotides read TGCGCCAGCAGCACGGGGACAGGGATGTTGGAGACCCAGTACTTC. Its translation is CASSTGTGMLETQYF. The whole variable domain, remainder taken from reference TRBV5-1 and TRBJ2-5, is KAGVTQTPRYLIKTRGQQVTLSCSPISGHRSVSWYQQTPGQGLQFLFEYFSETQRNKGNFPGRFSGRQFSNSRSEMNVSTLELGDSALYLCASSTGTGMLETQYFGPGTRLLVL.

The J gene is TRBJ1-1, the V gene TRBV7-3, with 8 bases lining up with TRBD1. The CDR3 is 13 residues long. The J segment lost 7 bases and the V segment lost 3 bases, leaving 4 bases of the junction unmatched. The V gene's germline CDR1 is SGHTA and CDR2 FQGTGA. The CDR3 here is CASSFSGGNEAFF. The CDR3 coding sequence is TGTGCCAGCAGCTTCTCAGGGGGCAATGAAGCTTTCTTT.

In DNA, the CDR3 is TGTGCCAGCAGCTTATTCGCAGGGGCTGGAAACACCATATATTTT. It specifies CASSLFAGAGNTIYF. The rearrangement joins TRBV7-9 to TRBJ1-3, with a tentative D call TRBD1 (6 bases). Trimming took off 2 bases at V and 2 bases at J, with 10 bases between the two ends. The CDR3 has 15 amino acids. The germline gives CDR1 SEHNR, CDR2 FQNEAQ (reference sequence).

The chain recombines TRBV9 with TRBJ2-7; D may be TRBD1 (5 bases). The germline CDR1 and CDR2 sequences are SGDLS and YYNGEE. The CDR3 spans 14 residues. Trimming removed 0 bases at V and 8 bases at J, with 15 bases between. The CDR3 DNA reads TGTGCCAGCAGCGTAGCAGGGCGAGAAGGGCAGCAGTACTTC. This gives the protein CASSVAGREGQQYF.

The chain employs TRBV9 and TRBJ2-1; 10 positions match TRBD2. The V segment lost 3 bases and the J segment 7 bases; nucleotides outside the gene matches: 7. The germline gives CDR1 SGDLS, CDR2 YYNGEE. This CDR3 is 15 amino acids long. CDR3 nucleotide sequence: TGTGCCAGCAGCGCCCCGGGACTAGCGTTTAATGAGCAGTTCTTC. It translates to CASSAPGLAFNEQFF.

This chain uses TRBV5-4 with TRBJ2-1, with TRBD1 as a possible D gene (7 bases). CDR3 length: 15 amino acids. The V gene's germline CDR1 is SGHNT and CDR2 YYREEE (reference sequence). Trimming removed 4 bases from V and 2 bases from J, with 13 bases in between. CDR3 sequence (DNA): TGTGCCAGCAGCCCGACAGGGACTCCCTACAATGAGCAGTTCTTC. As protein: CASSPTGTPYNEQFF. The variable domain in full, completed from reference TRBV5-4 and TRBJ2-1, reads ETGVTQSPTHLIKTRGQQVTLRCSSQSGHNTVSWYQQALGQGPQFIFQYYREEENGRGNFPPRFSGLQFPNYSSELNVNALELDDSALYLCASSPTGTPYNEQFFGPGTRLTVL.

The CDR3 sequence: CASSLAAGSFYEQYF. The CDR3 DNA is TGTGCCAGCAGCTTAGCAGCAGGGTCTTTCTACGAGCAGTACTTC. This sequence joins TRBV11-2 and TRBJ2-7; the D gene is possibly TRBD1 (5 bases). The CDR3 is 15 residues long. Trimming removed 1 base at V and 3 bases at J, with 13 bases between. Germline values: CDR1 SGHAT, CDR2 FQNNGV.

This clone was counted between two and nine times. This chain connects TRBV7-8 to TRBJ2-7, with 13 bases aligning to TRBD2. CDR3 length: 16 amino acids. Germline V gene lookup returns CDR1 SGHVS and CDR2 FQNEAQ. The J segment lost 4 bases and the V segment lost 4 bases, leaving 7 bases of the junction unmatched. CDR3: CASSWRTSGSGYEQYF. Here the CDR3 DNA reads TGTGCCAGCAGCTGGAGGACTAGCGGGAGTGGATACGAGCAGTACTTC.

The CDR3 region is CASSRGGASGANVLTF. The CDR3 DNA sequence: TGTGCCAGCAGCCGGGGGGGGGCTTCTGGGGCCAACGTCCTGACTTTC. This chain links TRBV7-8 with TRBJ2-6; 8 bases agree with TRBD2. The junction had 4 bases not matched to a gene; V was cut back by 5 bases and J by 1 base. Germline-derived CDR1 and CDR2 are SGHVS and FQNEAQ. This CDR3 is 16 amino acids long.

The rearrangement links TRBV11-2 to TRBJ2-7; the match to TRBD1 covers 10 bases. V trimming: 0 bases; J trimming: 2 bases; junction bases outside the gene matches: 4. Germline V gene lookup returns CDR1 SGHAT and CDR2 FQNNGV. The CDR3 covers 16 residues. CDR3 residues: CASSLEFGQGAYEQYF. As DNA, the CDR3 is TGTGCCAGCAGCTTAGAATTCGGACAGGGGGCCTACGAGCAGTACTTC.

This sequence joins TRBV28 and TRBJ2-7; 8 bases line up with TRBD2. The V and J ends lost 5 bases and 4 bases, in that order; junction bases with no gene match: 13. CDR1 and CDR2 from the germline V gene are MDHEN and SYDVKM. The length of the CDR3 is 16 residues. CDR3 loop: CASSPTIAGRWYEQYF. The CDR3 DNA sequence: TGTGCCAGCAGTCCCACCATAGCGGGAAGGTGGTACGAGCAGTACTTC. The whole variable domain, remainder taken from reference TRBV28 and TRBJ2-7, is DVKVTQSSRYLVKRTGEKVFLECVQDMDHENMFWYRQDPGLGLRLIYFSYDVKMKEKGDIPEGYSVSREKKERFSLILESASTNQTSMYLCASSPTIAGRWYEQYFGPGTRLTVT.

The chain carries TRBV28 and TRBJ1-2, with D possibly TRBD1 on 6 matching bases. The CDR3 is 15 amino acids. The germline V and J ends were trimmed by 2 bases and 5 bases, with 15 bases remaining between them. The germline V gene has CDR1 MDHEN and CDR2 SYDVKM. In DNA form, the CDR3 reads TGTGCCAGCAGTTTAAACCCTCAGGGGAAATATGGCTACACCTTC. Translating it yields CASSLNPQGKYGYTF.

J is TRBJ2-4 and V is TRBV18, with 8 bases aligning to TRBD2. Germline loops: CDR1 KGHSH, CDR2 LQKENI. The CDR3 totals 19 residues. V dropped 6 bases and J dropped 0; count of bases not matched to a gene: 16. Written as DNA, the CDR3 is TGTGCCAGCTCGGACCGATATAGAAGCGGGGGACTAGCCAAAAACATTCAGTACTTC. Residues: CASSDRYRSGGLAKNIQYF. Full variable domain (missing parts from reference TRBV18 and TRBJ2-4): NAGVMQNPRHLVRRRGQEARLRCSPMKGHSHVYWYRQLPEEGLKFMVYLQKENIIDESGMPKERFSAEFPKEGPSILRIQQVVRGDSAAYFCASSDRYRSGGLAKNIQYFGAGTRLSVL.

CDR3 amino acids: CASSVGTEQETQYF. The CDR3 nucleotides are TGTGCCAGCAGCGTGGGGACAGAACAAGAGACCCAGTACTTC. The chain links TRBV9 to TRBJ2-5, with TRBD1 matching over 7 bases. This CDR3 has 14 amino acids. The V and J ends lost 2 bases and 2 bases, in that order; junction bases with no gene match: 3. Germline CDR1 SGDLS, CDR2 YYNGEE.

This chain links TRBV18 with TRBJ2-2, with D tentatively TRBD1 (6 bases). This CDR3 contains 14 residues. The V and J ends lost 2 bases and 3 bases respectively, with 7 bases between them. Germline V lookup: CDR1 KGHSH, CDR2 LQKENI. CDR3 bases: TGTGCCAGCTCACCAAGGACAGACACCGGGGAGCTGTTTTTT. This gives the protein CASSPRTDTGELFF.